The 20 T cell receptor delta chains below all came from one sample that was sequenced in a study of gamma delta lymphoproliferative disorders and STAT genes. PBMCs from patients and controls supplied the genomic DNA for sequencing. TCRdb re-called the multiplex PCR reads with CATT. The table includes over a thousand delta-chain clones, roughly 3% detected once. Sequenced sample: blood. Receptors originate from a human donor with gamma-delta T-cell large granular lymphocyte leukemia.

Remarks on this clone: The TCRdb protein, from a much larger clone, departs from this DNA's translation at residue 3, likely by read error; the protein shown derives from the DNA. The CDR3 nucleotides read TGTGCCTATGACACCCGGTACTGGGGGATACGCGGTGAAGAAACCGATAAACTCATCTTT. Its protein is CAYDTRYWGIRGEETDKLIF. The V and J genes are TRDV2 and TRDJ1; TRDD3 aligns across 13 bases. This CDR3 contains 20 residues. Germline CDR1 and CDR2: GEAIGNYY and EKD.

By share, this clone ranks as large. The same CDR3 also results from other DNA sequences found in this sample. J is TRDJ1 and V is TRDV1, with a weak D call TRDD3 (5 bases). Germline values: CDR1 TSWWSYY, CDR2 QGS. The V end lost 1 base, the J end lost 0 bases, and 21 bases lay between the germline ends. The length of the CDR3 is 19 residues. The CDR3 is CALGEPFLPGGLYTDKLIF. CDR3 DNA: TGTGCTCTTGGGGAACCATTTCTACCCGGGGGCCTCTACACCGATAAACTCATCTTT.

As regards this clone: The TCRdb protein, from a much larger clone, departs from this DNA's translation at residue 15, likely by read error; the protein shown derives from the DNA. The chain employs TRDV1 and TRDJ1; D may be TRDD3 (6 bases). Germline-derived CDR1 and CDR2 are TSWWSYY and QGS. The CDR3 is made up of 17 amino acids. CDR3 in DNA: TGTGCTCTTGTAAACGAGCCCCCGGGGCTGGGGACACATAAACCCATCTTT. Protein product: CALVNEPPGLGTHKPIF.

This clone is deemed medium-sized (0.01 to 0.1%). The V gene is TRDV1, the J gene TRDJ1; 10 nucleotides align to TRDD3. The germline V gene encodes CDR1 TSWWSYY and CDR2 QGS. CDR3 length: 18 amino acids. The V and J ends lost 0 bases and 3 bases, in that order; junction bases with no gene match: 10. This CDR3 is CALGELLWLGDKSDKLIF. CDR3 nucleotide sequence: TGTGCTCTTGGGGAACTCCTTTGGCTGGGGGATAAGTCCGATAAACTCATCTTT.

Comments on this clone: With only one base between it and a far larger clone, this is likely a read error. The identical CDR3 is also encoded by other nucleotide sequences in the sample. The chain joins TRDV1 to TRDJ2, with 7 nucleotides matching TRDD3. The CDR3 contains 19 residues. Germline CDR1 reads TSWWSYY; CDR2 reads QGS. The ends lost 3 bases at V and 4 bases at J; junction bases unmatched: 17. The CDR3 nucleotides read TGTGCTCTTGGGGATGCTTCCCCCTGGGGGGCGTTTACGACAGCACAACTCTTCTTT. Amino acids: CALGDASPWGAFTTAQLFF.

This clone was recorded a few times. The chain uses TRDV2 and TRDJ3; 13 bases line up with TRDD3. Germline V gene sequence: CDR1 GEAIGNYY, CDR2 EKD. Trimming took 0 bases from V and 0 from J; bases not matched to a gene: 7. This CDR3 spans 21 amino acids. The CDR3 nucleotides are TGTGCCTGTGACACCCTACTGGGGGATACGGAGGACTCCTGGGACACCCGACAGATGTTTTTC. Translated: CACDTLLGDTEDSWDTRQMFF.

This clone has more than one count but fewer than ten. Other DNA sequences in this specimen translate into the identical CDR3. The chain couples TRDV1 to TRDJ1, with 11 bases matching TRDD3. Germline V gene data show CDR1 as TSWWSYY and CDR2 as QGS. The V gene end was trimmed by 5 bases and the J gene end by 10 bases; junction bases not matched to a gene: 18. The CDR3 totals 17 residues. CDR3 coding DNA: TGTGCTCTTGGGACTCGCTTGCTTATACTGGGGGATAGGGCACTCATCTTT. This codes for CALGTRLLILGDRALIF.

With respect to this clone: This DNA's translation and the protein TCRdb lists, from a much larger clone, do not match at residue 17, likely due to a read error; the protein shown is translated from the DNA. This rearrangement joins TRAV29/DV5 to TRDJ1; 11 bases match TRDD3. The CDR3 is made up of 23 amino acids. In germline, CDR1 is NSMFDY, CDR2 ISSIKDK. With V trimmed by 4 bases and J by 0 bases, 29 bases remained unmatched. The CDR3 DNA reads TGTGCAGCAGCTTCTCTGACTACTTCACCTTACTGGGGGATATATCCCGACACCGATAAACTCATCTTT. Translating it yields CAAASLTTSPYWGIYPDTDKLIF.

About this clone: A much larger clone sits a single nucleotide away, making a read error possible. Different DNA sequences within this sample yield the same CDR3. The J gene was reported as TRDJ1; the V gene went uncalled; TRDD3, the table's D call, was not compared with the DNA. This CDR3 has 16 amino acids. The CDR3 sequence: CASPRRWGLITDKLIF. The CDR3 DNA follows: TGTGCTTCCCCCAGGAGGTGGGGGCTCATTACCGATAAACTCATCTTT.

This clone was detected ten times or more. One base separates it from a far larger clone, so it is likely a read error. The CDR3 DNA sequence: TGTGCTCTTGGGCCCTTCCCTCCTACTGGGGGATACACCGATAAACTCATCTTT. It specifies CALGPFPPTGGYTDKLIF. This sequence joins TRDV1 and TRDJ1, with TRDD3 matching over 10 bases. The CDR3 is 18 amino acids. With 5 bases clipped from V and 0 bases from J, the junction kept 12 bases outside the gene matches. In germline, CDR1 is TSWWSYY, CDR2 QGS.

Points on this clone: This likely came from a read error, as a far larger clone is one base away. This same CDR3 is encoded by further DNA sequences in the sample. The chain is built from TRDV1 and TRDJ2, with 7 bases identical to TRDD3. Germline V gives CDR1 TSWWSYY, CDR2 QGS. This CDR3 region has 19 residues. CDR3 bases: TGTGCTCTTGGGGATGCTTCCCCCTGGGGGGCATTTACGACAGCACAACTCTTTTTT. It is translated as CALGDASPWGAFTTAQLFF.

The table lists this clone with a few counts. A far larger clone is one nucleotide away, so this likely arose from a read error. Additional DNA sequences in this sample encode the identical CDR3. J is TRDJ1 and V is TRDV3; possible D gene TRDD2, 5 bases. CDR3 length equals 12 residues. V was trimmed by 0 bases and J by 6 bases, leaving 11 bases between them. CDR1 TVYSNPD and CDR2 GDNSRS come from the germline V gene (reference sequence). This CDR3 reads CAFRPFPYKLIF. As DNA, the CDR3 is TGTGCCTTTAGGCCCTTTCCTTATAAACTCATCTTT.

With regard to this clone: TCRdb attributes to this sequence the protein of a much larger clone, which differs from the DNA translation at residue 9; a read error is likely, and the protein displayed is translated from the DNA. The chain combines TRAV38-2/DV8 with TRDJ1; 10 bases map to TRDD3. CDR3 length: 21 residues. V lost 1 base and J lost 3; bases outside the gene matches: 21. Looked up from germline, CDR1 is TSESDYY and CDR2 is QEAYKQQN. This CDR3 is CAYRSSTLIPYWGIRPDKLIF. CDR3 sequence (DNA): TGTGCTTATAGGAGCTCGACACTAATCCCGTACTGGGGGATTCGGCCCGATAAACTCATCTTT.

The CDR3 region has the DNA TGTGCCTTGGCAATTAATTACTGGCACACCGATAAACTCATCTTT. Translation gives CALAINYWHTDKLIF. The J gene is given as TRDJ1, and the V gene is not called. The CDR3 has 15 amino acids.

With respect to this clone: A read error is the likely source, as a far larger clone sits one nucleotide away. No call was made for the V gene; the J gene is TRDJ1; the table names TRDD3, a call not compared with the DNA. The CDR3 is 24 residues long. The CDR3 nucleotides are TGTGCTCTTGGGGAACTAGCTGACCTACGTCTAGTACTGGGGGACCGCCGCTACACCGATAAACTCATCTTT. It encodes CALGELADLRLVLGDRRYTDKLIF.

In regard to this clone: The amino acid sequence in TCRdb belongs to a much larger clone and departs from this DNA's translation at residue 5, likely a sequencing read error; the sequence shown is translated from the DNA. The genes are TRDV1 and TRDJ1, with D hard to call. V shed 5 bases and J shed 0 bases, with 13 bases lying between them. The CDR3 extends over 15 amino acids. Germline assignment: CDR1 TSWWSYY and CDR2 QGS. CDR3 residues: CALGKPTLYTDKLIF. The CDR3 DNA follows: TGTGCTCTTGGGAAGCCGACATTGTACACCGATAAACTCATCTTT.

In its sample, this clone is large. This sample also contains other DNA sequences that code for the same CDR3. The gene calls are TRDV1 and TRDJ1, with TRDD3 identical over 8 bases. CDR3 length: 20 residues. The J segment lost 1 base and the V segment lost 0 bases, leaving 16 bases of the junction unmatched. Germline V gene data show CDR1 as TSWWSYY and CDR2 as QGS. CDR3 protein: CALGELGESYWGSLTDKLIF. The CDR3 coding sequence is TGTGCTCTTGGGGAACTAGGGGAATCCTACTGGGGGTCCCTCACCGATAAACTCATCTTT.

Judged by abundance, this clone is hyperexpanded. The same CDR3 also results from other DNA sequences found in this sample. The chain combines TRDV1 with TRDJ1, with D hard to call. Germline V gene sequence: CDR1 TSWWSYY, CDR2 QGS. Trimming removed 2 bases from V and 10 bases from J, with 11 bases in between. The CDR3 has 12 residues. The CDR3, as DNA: TGTGCTCTTGGGGAAAGGGAGGGAAGACTCATCTTT. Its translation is CALGEREGRLIF.

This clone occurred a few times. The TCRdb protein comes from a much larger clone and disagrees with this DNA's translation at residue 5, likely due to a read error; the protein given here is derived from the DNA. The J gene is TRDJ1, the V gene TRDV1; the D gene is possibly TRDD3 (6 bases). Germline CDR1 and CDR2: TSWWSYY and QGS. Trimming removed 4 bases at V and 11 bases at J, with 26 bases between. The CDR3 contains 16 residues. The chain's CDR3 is CALGGRRGGGEYILIF. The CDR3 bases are TGTGCTCTTGGGGGAAGGAGGGGGGGAGGAGAGTATATCCTCATCTTT.

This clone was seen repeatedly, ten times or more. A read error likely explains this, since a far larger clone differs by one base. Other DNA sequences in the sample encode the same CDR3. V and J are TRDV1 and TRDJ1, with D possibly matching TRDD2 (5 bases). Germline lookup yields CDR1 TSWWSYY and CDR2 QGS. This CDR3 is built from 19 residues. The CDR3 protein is CALGEAAPYQPSYTDKLIF. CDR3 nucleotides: TGTGCTCTTGGGGAAGCCGCTCCCTACCAGCCTTCGTACACTGATAAACTCATCTTT.